The rows below give T cell receptor beta chains drawn from one sample of a study of T cell changes during pregnancy in multiple sclerosis. Sequenced by immunoSEQ multiplex PCR; TCRdb stores in-frame clones only, minus some. The table lists around 56,000 clones, approximately 90% of them singletons. The material sequenced was CD4+ T cells from peripheral blood mononuclear cells, taken in the third trimester of pregnancy. These receptors came from a female donor with multiple sclerosis, enrolled in a pregnancy study. The CDR3 runs from the conserved cysteine through the conserved F or W. Fields, in order: V gene, CDR3 protein.

v_gene: TRBV11-1
CDR3aa: CASSLGGTGGSPQYF

v_gene: TRBV5-1
CDR3aa: CASSLDSSYNEQFF

v_gene: TRBV18
CDR3aa: CASSRASGGLQETQYF

v_gene: TRBV11-2
CDR3aa: CASSPSGEYGYTF

v_gene: TRBV11-2
CDR3aa: CASSPLRRVGSYEQYF

v_gene: TRBV21-1
CDR3aa: CASSTHRGPNTEAFF

v_gene: TRBV6-5
CDR3aa: CASSYWTDTEAFF

v_gene: TRBV4-1
CDR3aa: CASSQDQKNTEAFF

v_gene: TRBV7-2
CDR3aa: CASSLQVGNTEAFF

v_gene: TRBV7-9
CDR3aa: CASSRGLGLGANVLTF

v_gene: TRBV29-1
CDR3aa: CSARRQGEAFF

v_gene: TRBV13
CDR3aa: CASSLTLAGTETQYF

v_gene: TRBV28
CDR3aa: CASSLTGTGVDEQFF

v_gene: TRBV2
CDR3aa: CASLRYSNQPQHF

v_gene: TRBV9
CDR3aa: CASSARDGMNSPLHF

v_gene: TRBV6-5
CDR3aa: CASSFAGEETQYF

v_gene: TRBV10-2
CDR3aa: CASSELGQGTGEQFF

v_gene: TRBV5-1
CDR3aa: CASSLDGSGNTIYF

v_gene: TRBV19
CDR3aa: CASISSGREAFF

v_gene: TRBV5-1
CDR3aa: CASSYYSGTDTQYF

v_gene: TRBV5-1
CDR3aa: CASSLRGVSSYEQYF

v_gene: TRBV2
CDR3aa: CASSPRDTGVIDEQYF

v_gene: TRBV5-1
CDR3aa: CASSLSPSAGYTF

v_gene: TRBV6-1
CDR3aa: CASRTGWVEGYTF

v_gene: TRBV9
CDR3aa: CASSGGTGGYTEAFF

v_gene: TRBV7-9
CDR3aa: CASSSQSGTGVEAFF

v_gene: TRBV9
CDR3aa: CASSVEGSRTDTQYF

v_gene: TRBV5-1
CDR3aa: CASSLVSGASGGGSTDTQYF

v_gene: TRBV9
CDR3aa: CASSGGSSYEQYF

v_gene: TRBV19
CDR3aa: CASSMSGGRAEAFF

v_gene: TRBV5-8
CDR3aa: CASSLGLTSGSSYNEQFF

v_gene: TRBV2
CDR3aa: CASSGDRGHNQPQHF

v_gene: TRBV25-1
CDR3aa: CASSGRGADTQYF

v_gene: TRBV7-8
CDR3aa: CASSFRRTASFGNTIYF

v_gene: TRBV10-3
CDR3aa: CAITDNNYGYTF

v_gene: TRBV5-1
CDR3aa: CASSIYPGENTEAFF

v_gene: TRBV7-9
CDR3aa: CASSSRLDPQVLGYTF

v_gene: TRBV5-1
CDR3aa: CASSLGRDSLISGNTIYF

v_gene: TRBV30
CDR3aa: CAWDGSRGSSYNEQFF

v_gene: TRBV7-9
CDR3aa: CASSSLETIKTQYF